These T cell receptor beta chains were read from a single sample in a study of T cell repertoires in cytomegalovirus infection. TCRdb itself ran the reads through MiXCR, one entry per CDR3 protein. The table shows roughly 120,000 distinct CDR3 sequences, with 30% to 35% occurring only once. Their cognate antigens are unknown. The sample consisted of CD8+ T cells from cultured PBMCs, taken from culture after CMV antigen stimulation. Source of these receptors: a human donor in good health (CMV status not recorded). Some clones in this sample may be carry-over from other donors' samples. Each CDR3 is given with its conserved first and last residue. D genes are given only for firm matches. A row's size may be missing; if present it is once, few, many or a size class.

16 | TRBD2 | - | TRBJ2-1 | TRBV6-6 | CASSYSGLANYNEQFF | TGTGCCAGCAGTTACTCGGGACTAGCTAACTACAATGAGCAGTTCTTC
16 | TRBD1 | - | TRBJ1-5 | TRBV19 | CASSSTGGAAWRPQHF | TGTGCCAGTAGTTCCACAGGGGGAGCTGCCTGGAGGCCCCAGCATTTT
15 | - | - | TRBJ2-3 | TRBV27 | CASSSQDGGTDTQYF | TGTGCCAGCAGTTCTCAGGACGGAGGCACAGATACGCAGTATTTT
15 | - | few | TRBJ1-6 | TRBV4-3 | CASSHAHRTNSPLHF | TGCGCCAGCAGCCACGCGCATCGAACTAATTCACCCCTCCACTTT
14 | - | - | TRBJ2-7 | TRBV27 | CASSQAVRYYEQYF | TGTGCCAGCAGTCAGGCAGTTAGGTACTACGAGCAGTACTTC
13 | - | - | TRBJ2-7 | TRBV5-1 | CASSGDDPYEQYF | TGCGCCAGCAGCGGCGATGACCCCTACGAGCAGTACTTC
15 | TRBD1 | - | TRBJ1-5 | TRBV27 | CASSLTGQDNQPQHF | TGTGCCAGCAGTTTAACGGGACAGGACAATCAGCCCCAGCATTTT
15 | TRBD1 | few | TRBJ2-1 | TRBV4-3 | CASSQDTGDYNEQFF | TGCGCCAGCAGCCAAGATACAGGGGACTACAATGAGCAGTTCTTC
13 | - | - | TRBJ1-5 | TRBV6-4 | CASGDFPGQPQHF | TGTGCCAGCGGTGACTTTCCGGGTCAGCCCCAGCATTTT
16 | - | - | TRBJ1-6 | TRBV11-1 | CASSHDRSSYNSPLHF | TGTGCCAGCAGCCACGACAGAAGCTCCTATAATTCACCCCTCCACTTT
14 | - | - | TRBJ1-5 | TRBV6-5 | CASSEVNSNQPQHF | TGTGCCAGCAGCGAAGTAAATAGCAATCAGCCCCAGCATTTT
16 | - | many | TRBJ2-2 | TRBV5-1 | CASSLEPTRGTGELFF | TGCGCCAGCAGCTTGGAACCCACCCGGGGCACCGGGGAGCTGTTTTTT
16 | - | few | TRBJ1-4 | TRBV11-2 | CASSFRAGDINEKLFF | TGTGCCAGCAGCTTCCGGGCAGGAGACATTAATGAAAAACTGTTTTTT
17 | - | - | TRBJ1-2 | TRBV10-3 | CATKTGSVLPANYGYTF | TGTGCCACCAAGACCGGGTCGGTCCTTCCAGCTAACTATGGCTACACCTTC
14 | TRBD1 | few | TRBJ2-3 | TRBV19 | CASSWDRGTDTQYF | TGTGCCAGTAGTTGGGACAGGGGCACAGATACGCAGTATTTT
15 | - | - | TRBJ2-1 | TRBV5-6 | CASSLKLAFYNEQFF | TGTGCCAGCAGCTTAAAACTAGCCTTCTACAATGAGCAGTTCTTC
15 | TRBD1 | few | TRBJ2-7 | TRBV27 | CASSLGQGGSYEQYF | TGTGCCAGCAGTTTGGGACAGGGGGGGTCCTACGAGCAGTACTTC
14 | TRBD1 | few | TRBJ1-5 | TRBV7-9 | CASSDRTGHQPQHF | TGTGCCAGCAGCGACCGGACAGGGCATCAGCCCCAGCATTTT
17 | TRBD1 | - | TRBJ2-1 | TRBV27 | CASSLIGQGGHYNEQFF | TGTGCCAGCAGTTTAATAGGACAGGGGGGTCACTACAATGAGCAGTTCTTC
13 | TRBD1 | few | TRBJ1-2 | TRBV29-1 | CSDLDRGNYGYTF | TGCAGCGACCTAGACAGGGGGAACTATGGCTACACCTTC
15 | - | - | TRBJ2-3 | TRBV7-6 | CASSSSATSTDTQYF | TGTGCCAGCAGCTCTAGCGCCACTAGCACAGATACGCAGTATTTT
18 | TRBD1 | few | TRBJ2-5 | TRBV6-1 | CASSEEETGTVLEETQYF | TGTGCCAGCAGTGAAGAAGAAACCGGGACAGTCCTGGAGGAGACCCAGTACTTC
15 | - | - | TRBJ1-1 | TRBV5-1 | CASSPLGLQNTEAFF | TGCGCCAGCAGCCCATTGGGGCTGCAGAACACTGAAGCTTTCTTT
18 | TRBD2 | - | TRBJ2-1 | TRBV7-2 | CASSLVLDASGTYNEQFF | TGTGCCAGCAGCTTGGTCCTTGACGCTAGCGGAACCTACAATGAGCAGTTCTTC
15 | - | - | TRBJ2-7 | TRBV5-8 | CASSGDSVKAYEQYF | TGTGCCAGCAGCGGTGACAGTGTAAAGGCCTACGAGCAGTACTTC
16 | TRBD1 | few | TRBJ2-7 | TRBV7-8 | CASSLRSTGITYEQYF | TGTGCCAGCAGCTTACGGTCGACAGGGATTACCTACGAGCAGTACTTC
18 | TRBD1 | few | TRBJ2-2 | TRBV27 | CASSYGRDRAEGTGELFF | TGTGCCAGCTCCTATGGCCGGGACAGGGCTGAAGGCACCGGGGAGCTGTTTTTT
14 | - | - | TRBJ2-5 | TRBV7-9 | CASSLPGFQETQYF | TGTGCCAGCAGCTTACCCGGTTTCCAAGAGACCCAGTACTTC
12 | TRBD1 | - | TRBJ1-6 | TRBV5-4 | CASGDSLSPLHF | TGTGCCAGTGGGGACAGCTTATCACCCCTCCACTTT
16 | TRBD1 | - | TRBJ1-6 | TRBV4-1 | CASSQEDRGGNSPLHF | TGCGCCAGCAGCCAGGAGGACAGGGGAGGAAATTCACCCCTCCACTTT
13 | - | - | TRBJ2-5 | TRBV11-3 | CASSLSRKETQYF | TGTGCCAGCAGCTTAAGCAGGAAAGAGACCCAGTACTTC
13 | - | - | TRBJ2-7 | TRBV20-1 | CSARGSQGYEQYF | TGCAGTGCTAGAGGATCACAGGGCTACGAGCAGTACTTC
15 | - | - | TRBJ2-3 | TRBV27 | CASSLRGSSTDTQYF | TGTGCCAGCAGTTTACGGGGCAGTTCCACAGATACGCAGTATTTT
16 | TRBD1 | few | TRBJ2-3 | TRBV4-1 | CASSQPTGGETDTQYF | TGCGCCAGCAGCCAACCTACAGGGGGCGAGACAGATACGCAGTATTTT
20 | TRBD2 | - | TRBJ2-7 | TRBV7-8 | CASSLAPGLAWASSSYEQYF | TGTGCCAGCAGCTTAGCGCCGGGACTAGCGTGGGCCTCCTCGTCCTACGAGCAGTACTTC
14 | - | - | TRBJ2-1 | TRBV14 | CASSQRLAVGGRFF | TGTGCCAGCAGCCAACGCCTCGCCGTTGGGGGGCGCTTCTTC
12 | - | few | TRBJ2-1 | TRBV19 | CASSIVNNEQFF | TGTGCCAGTAGTATCGTTAACAATGAGCAGTTCTTC
15 | - | - | TRBJ2-2 | TRBV12-3/TRBV12-4 | CASSPPLSNTGELFF | TGTGCCAGCAGTCCCCCCCTTTCGAACACCGGGGAGCTGTTTTTT
13 | - | - | TRBJ2-7 | TRBV25-1 | CASSEHGSYEQYF | TGTGCCAGCAGTGAACACGGCTCCTACGAGCAGTACTTC
18 | TRBD1 | medium-sized | TRBJ2-6 | TRBV28 | CASSFHMPRGRGANVLTF | TGTGCCAGCAGTTTTCACATGCCAAGGGGGCGTGGGGCCAACGTCCTGACTTTC
13 | - | - | TRBJ2-7 | TRBV4-1 | CASSQVASYEQYF | TGCGCCAGCAGCCAAGTGGCCAGCTACGAGCAGTACTTC
14 | - | - | TRBJ2-7 | TRBV7-9 | CASSLVRPPYEQYF | TGTGCCAGCAGCTTAGTCAGGCCCCCCTACGAGCAGTACTTC
17 | TRBD2 | - | TRBJ2-7 | TRBV3-1 | CASSRPGLAGGPYEQYF | TGTGCCAGCAGCCGCCCCGGACTCGCGGGGGGGCCGTACGAGCAGTACTTC
15 | - | - | TRBJ2-1 | TRBV4-1 | CASSQEQRALNEQFF | TGCGCCAGCAGCCAAGAGCAGCGGGCCCTCAATGAGCAGTTCTTC
15 | TRBD1 | few | TRBJ1-4 | TRBV10-3 | CAISGQGSTNEKLFF | TGTGCCATCAGCGGACAGGGTTCGACTAATGAAAAACTGTTTTTT
16 | - | - | TRBJ1-1 | TRBV27 | CASTSGTGSVNTEAFF | TGTGCCAGCACCTCCGGAACAGGGTCGGTAAATACTGAAGCTTTCTTT
14 | - | - | TRBJ1-1 | TRBV7-9 | CASSPDLGNTEAFF | TGTGCCAGCAGCCCCGATTTGGGGAACACTGAAGCTTTCTTT
16 | - | - | TRBJ2-6 | TRBV2 | CATEVAAISGANVLTF | TGTGCCACCGAAGTGGCCGCCATCTCTGGGGCCAACGTCCTGACTTTC
16 | TRBD1 | - | TRBJ1-3 | TRBV6-6 | CASRSTTGGLQNTIYF | TGTGCCAGCAGATCCACGACAGGGGGCTTGCAAAACACCATATATTTT
17 | TRBD2 | - | TRBJ2-7 | TRBV7-2 | CASSLAFAGGSTYEQYF | TGTGCCAGCAGCTTAGCGTTTGCGGGGGGGTCGACCTACGAGCAGTACTTC
14 | - | - | TRBJ2-1 | TRBV12-3/TRBV12-4 | CASSFLTTYNEQFF | TGTGCCAGCAGTTTCCTGACTACCTACAATGAGCAGTTCTTC
12 | - | few | TRBJ2-7 | TRBV7-9 | CASSLTRLEQYF | TGTGCCAGCAGCTTAACCAGGCTCGAGCAGTACTTC
19 | - | - | TRBJ2-5 | TRBV7-6 | CASSLDTLGGLVAQETQYF | TGTGCCAGCAGCTTAGACACCCTCGGGGGATTGGTGGCTCAAGAGACCCAGTACTTC
15 | TRBD2 | - | TRBJ2-3 | TRBV7-6 | CASSRTSGGGDTQYF | TGTGCCAGCAGCAGGACTAGCGGGGGAGGAGATACGCAGTATTTT
15 | - | - | TRBJ1-6 | TRBV20-1 | CSARVAGLNNSPLHF | TGCAGTGCTAGAGTCGCAGGGCTTAATAATTCACCCCTCCACTTT